This passage covers 22 T cell receptor beta chains from one sample sequenced in a study of T cells in Graves' hyperthyroidism and ophthalmopathy. RNA transcripts served as the template for amplifying TCR beta CDR3 regions. HTBI primers were the set used in a first-round RT-PCR of the TCR CDR3. TCRdb redid the calling of the multiplex PCR reads with MiXCR, one entry per CDR3 protein. The table records more than 650,000 distinct CDR3 sequences, approximately 15% of them present only once. What was sequenced was blood. Receptor source: a woman aged 18 to 35 with Graves' hyperthyroidism.

This clonotype was recorded a few times. The rearrangement joins TRBV11-2 to TRBJ2-2; D is unclear. The CDR3 is 11 residues long. Germline V gives CDR1 SGHAT, CDR2 FQNNGV. V shed 1 base and J shed 12 bases, with 6 bases lying between them. This chain's CDR3 is CASSLAGQLFF. The CDR3 DNA is TGTGCCAGCAGCTTAGCAGGTCAGCTGTTTTTT.

The sample holds many counts of this clonotype. V gene TRBV20-1 combines with J gene TRBJ1-5; D ambiguous. Trimming removed 3 bases from V and 3 bases from J, with 9 bases in between. The CDR3 loop spans 13 amino acids. Germline CDR1 and CDR2: DFQATT and SNEGSKA (reference sequence). CDR3 in DNA: TGCAGTGCTAGTCGACTTTTCAATCAGCCCCAGCATTTT. This encodes CSASRLFNQPQHF.

This clonotype was recorded at least ten times. This chain connects TRBV10-1 to TRBJ1-1; weak D call: TRBD1 (6 bases). Germline V gene data show CDR1 as WNHNN and CDR2 as SYGVQD (reference sequence). V shed 4 bases and J shed 1 base, with 10 bases lying between them. The CDR3 extends over 14 amino acids. The CDR3 sequence is CASSGGRGNTEAFF. The CDR3 bases are TGCGCCAGCAGTGGTGGCAGGGGGAACACTGAAGCTTTCTTT.

This clonotype was seen ten or more times. The chain uses TRBV20-1 and TRBJ2-7, with TRBD2 identical over 7 bases. Germline CDR1 and CDR2: DFQATT and SNEGSKA (reference sequence). This CDR3 is built from 15 residues. Germline trimming cut 0 bases from V and 3 bases from J; bases unmatched to any gene: 8. The DNA of the CDR3 is TGCAGTGCTAGAGACCCTGGCGGGACTATCTACGAGCAGTACTTC. Amino acids: CSARDPGGTIYEQYF.

This clonotype has ten or more counts. V and J are TRBV6-1 and TRBJ1-1; D is unresolved. V lost 1 base, J lost 0 bases, and 12 bases lay in between. The CDR3 is 16 amino acids. Germline-derived CDR1 and CDR2 are MNHNS and SASEGT. The CDR3 bases are TGTGCCAGCAGTGAAGAGTTTCCAGCCTTGAACACTGAAGCTTTCTTT. Its protein product is CASSEEFPALNTEAFF.

The J gene is TRBJ2-7, the V gene TRBV5-1, with 8 bases lining up with TRBD2. Germline CDR1 and CDR2: SGHRS and YFSETQ. The CDR3 sequence is 18 residues long. V was pared by 3 bases and J by 3 bases, with 17 bases of the junction left unmatched. The CDR3 loop is CASSSAPLSGIGDYEQYF. The CDR3 DNA is TGCGCCAGCAGCTCCGCCCCCCTTAGCGGGATAGGAGACTACGAGCAGTACTTC. Together with reference TRBV5-1 and TRBJ2-7, the CDR3 gives the full variable domain: KAGVTQTPRYLIKTRGQQVTLSCSPISGHRSVSWYQQTPGQGLQFLFEYFSETQRNKGNFPGRFSGRQFSNSRSEMNVSTLELGDSALYLCASSSAPLSGIGDYEQYFGPGTRLTVT.

This clonotype appeared many times. The chain carries TRBV18 and TRBJ2-7, with 8 bases that match TRBD1. Germline values: CDR1 KGHSH, CDR2 LQKENI. The CDR3 is made up of 15 amino acids. V gave up 3 bases and J gave up 3 bases; unmatched junction bases: 7. Here the CDR3 DNA reads TGTGCCAGCTCACCCACGACAGGGGAGAGCTACGAGCAGTACTTC. Translated: CASSPTTGESYEQYF.

This clonotype was seen a few times. The rearrangement joins TRBV29-1 to TRBJ2-3; 9 bases match TRBD1. The CDR3 runs 16 residues. Unmatched junction bases numbered 10, after V lost 0 bases and J lost 6 bases. Germline CDR1 and CDR2: SQVTM and ANQGSEA. In DNA form, the CDR3 reads TGCAGCGTTGAAGATCTGGGGGACAGGGAGTCTGATACGCAGTATTTT. It specifies CSVEDLGDRESDTQYF.

The gene calls are TRBV30 and TRBJ2-7; D not resolved. This CDR3 comprises 14 residues. Germline CDR1 is GTSNPN and CDR2 is SVGIG (reference sequence). The ends were cut back, 2 bases at V and 2 bases at J, with 13 bases in the middle. The CDR3 DNA is TGTGCCTGGAGTCCTCCAGGAGACGCCTACGAGCAGTACTTC. Its protein is CAWSPPGDAYEQYF.

The rearrangement uses TRBV11-1 and TRBJ2-3, with D tentatively TRBD2 (6 bases). CDR1 and CDR2 from the germline V gene are SGHAT and FQDESV (reference sequence). The CDR3 spans 16 residues. V lost 5 bases and J 6 bases, leaving 21 bases between the germline ends. The chain's CDR3 is CASSPSSSGVGDTQYF. The CDR3 DNA is TGTGCCAGCAGCCCCTCCAGTTCGGGAGTGGGGGATACGCAGTATTTT.

This clonotype has just a few counts. The CDR3 nucleotides are TGTGCCAGCAGTTTAGCCCGATTAATATCGACACCCCCGTCTCTCTCTGGGGCCAACGTCCTGACTTTC. This encodes CASSLARLISTPPSLSGANVLTF. The chain carries TRBV28 and TRBJ2-6; D unclear. Between the trimmed V and J ends, which lost 2 bases and 0 bases, there was a span of 29 bases. The CDR3 has 23 residues. Looked up from germline, CDR1 is MDHEN and CDR2 is SYDVKM.

This chain joins TRBV6-1 and TRBJ2-1, with TRBD2 identical over 7 bases. Per the germline V gene, CDR1 is MNHNS and CDR2 is SASEGT. This CDR3 region has 14 residues. The ends lost 6 bases at V and 4 bases at J; junction bases unmatched: 6. CDR3 coding DNA: TGTGCCAGCAGCCGGGGGGTGGGGTACAATGAGCAGTTCTTC. Protein sequence: CASSRGVGYNEQFF.

Turning to this clonotype: Possible read error: a much larger clone is one base away. This chain connects TRBV5-4 to TRBJ2-7, with 8 bases fitting TRBD1. Germline V CDR1 and CDR2: SGHNT, YYREEE (reference sequence). The CDR3 is 15 residues long. DNA of the CDR3: TGTGCCAGCAGCTTGGGGACAGGGTCAACCTACAAGCAGTACTTC. Amino acid sequence: CASSLGTGSTYKQYF. The full variable domain, its missing parts supplied by reference TRBV5-4 and TRBJ2-7, is ETGVTQSPTHLIKTRGQQVTLRCSSQSGHNTVSWYQQALGQGPQFIFQYYREEENGRGNFPPRFSGLQFPNYSSELNVNALELDDSALYLCASSLGTGSTYKQYFGPGTRLTVT.

The V call is TRBV27, the J call TRBJ1-6, with D possibly TRBD1 on 6 matching bases. This CDR3 has 16 residues. Trimming cost V 0 bases and J 8 bases, with 14 bases left between them. Germline CDR1 is MNHEY and CDR2 is SMNVEV (reference sequence). The CDR3 DNA follows: TGTGCCAGCAGTTTATCGTATGGGGGGCCGGATTCACCCCTCCACTTT. It specifies CASSLSYGGPDSPLHF.

This rearrangement joins TRBV24-1 to TRBJ1-2; no clear D. The CDR3 is made up of 14 amino acids. V lost 4 bases and J 8 bases, leaving 16 bases between the germline ends. Per the germline V gene, CDR1 is KGHDR and CDR2 is SFDVKD. This chain's CDR3 is CATSEGRRAKGYTF. The CDR3 nucleotides are TGTGCCACCAGTGAGGGCCGGAGGGCGAAGGGCTACACCTTC.

This clonotype was recorded a few times. V and J are TRBV12-3 or TRBV12-4 and TRBJ1-6; D unclear. V lost 6 bases, J lost 9 bases, and 15 bases lay in between. The CDR3 has 14 residues. CDR3 nucleotide sequence: TGTGCCAGCAGCCCAAATGGACGGATTTCACCCCTCCACTTT. It specifies CASSPNGRISPLHF.

The chain carries TRBV2 and TRBJ2-7; the D gene is possibly TRBD1 (6 bases). Germline lookup yields CDR1 SNHLY and CDR2 FYNNEI. The CDR3 has 14 amino acids. Trimming cost V 1 base and J 2 bases, with 9 bases left between them. The CDR3: CASSEVRGTYEQYF. CDR3 nucleotide sequence: TGTGCCAGCAGTGAAGTCAGGGGCACCTACGAGCAGTACTTC.

The sample holds many counts of this clonotype. V and J are TRBV6-1 and TRBJ2-3; D not resolved. The CDR3 covers 14 residues. Germline assignment: CDR1 MNHNS and CDR2 SASEGT. Trimming stripped 6 bases from V and 4 bases from J, with 14 bases between. In DNA form, the CDR3 reads TGTGCCAGCAGCTTAAACGAGCCAGCAGATACGCAGTATTTT. It encodes CASSLNEPADTQYF.

In its sample, this clonotype was seen a few times. V and J are TRBV19 and TRBJ1-6; D is unresolved. This CDR3 has 16 amino acids. Germline CDR1 reads LNHDA; CDR2 reads SQIVND (reference sequence). V lost 6 bases and J 7 bases, leaving 19 bases between the germline ends. CDR3 region: CASSISLQWTNSPLHF. CDR3 nucleotide sequence: TGTGCCAGTAGCATAAGCCTCCAGTGGACCAATTCACCCCTCCACTTT.

This chain links TRBV11-3 with TRBJ2-3; weak D call: TRBD1 (6 bases). V lost 5 bases, J lost 0 bases, and 15 bases lay in between. Germline values: CDR1 SGHNT, CDR2 YENEEA. The CDR3 is 16 amino acids. The CDR3 loop is CASSRYRVTSTDTQYF. CDR3 bases: TGTGCCAGCAGCAGGTACAGGGTCACTAGCACAGATACGCAGTATTTT.

This clonotype was observed at least ten times. The chain couples TRBV24-1 to TRBJ1-2; D is possibly TRBD1 (5 bases). This CDR3 has 14 residues. V was cut by 5 bases and J by 0 bases, with 9 bases left in between. Germline V gene sequence: CDR1 KGHDR, CDR2 SFDVKD. For the CDR3, the DNA is TGTGCCACCAGTGCGGACACCGCTAACTATGGCTACACCTTC. Translation: CATSADTANYGYTF.

CDR3 sequence reads: CSVEGAPGNTEAFF. In nucleotides, the CDR3 is TGCAGCGTTGAAGGGGCCCCAGGAAACACTGAAGCTTTCTTT. This chain connects TRBV29-1 to TRBJ1-1; D uncertain. V lost 1 base to trimming and J lost 2 bases, with 11 bases between them. The CDR3 extends over 14 amino acids. Germline assignment: CDR1 SQVTM and CDR2 ANQGSEA.